This T cell receptor (beta chain) was documented in a study of blood T cell repertoires in COVID-19. Across the whole study: The origin of the acute and convalescent COVID-19 samples was the United States, Italy and Spain.

The CDR3 loop spans 15 amino acids. CDR1 and CDR2 from the germline V gene are MNHNY and SVGAGI (reference sequence). Trimming took 2 bases from V and 2 from J, leaving 12 bases between them. Original processing notes: Scientists estimated how many nucleated cells there were by amplifying reference gene primers. Sequencing was performed with immunoSEQ multiplex PCR; in TCRdb, only in-frame clones are kept and a portion is missing. Clone size and V and J calls were adopted from that table, with D and trimming inferred from the DNA. The repertoire includes about 230,000 clones, more than 75% of them detected once, and around 0.97% sits in the top ten.

The source material was peripheral blood. This receptor was identified in a man aged 35-49 years with acute or convalescent COVID-19. The rearrangement links TRBV6-6 to TRBJ1-1; D possibly corresponds to TRBD1 (6 bases). The CDR3: CASSYVAGANTEAFF. CDR3 coding DNA: TGTGCCAGCAGTTACGTGGCAGGGGCAAACACTGAAGCTTTCTTT.